This T cell receptor beta chain was profiled in a study of cytomegalovirus exposure and HLA in healthy donors. Per germline, CDR1 MGHRA and CDR2 YSYEKL. V was clipped by 4 bases and J by 8 bases, with 15 bases between them. The CDR3 loop spans 14 amino acids. Study results and limitations: Clonal expansion, a later analysis showed, was greater in HLA-associated TCR beta chains than in equally common others.

As regards this clone: The antigen is not known.

With 60 Vbeta and 13 Jbeta primers, the PCR was carried out. Profiling relied on immunoSEQ multiplex PCR, and the TCRdb table lists in-frame clones only, not all of them. The sample contains 95,000 to 110,000 clones, more than 75% of which appear only once. J is TRBJ2-1 and V is TRBV4-1; D is possibly TRBD1 (5 bases). The source of this sequence is a woman between 40 and 55 years old in good health and CMV-seronegative. Sequencing was done on a sample of PBMCs. As DNA, the CDR3 is TGCGCCAGCAGCCCGGAACAGGTAGTCTATGAGCAGTTCTTC. It specifies CASSPEQVVYEQFF.